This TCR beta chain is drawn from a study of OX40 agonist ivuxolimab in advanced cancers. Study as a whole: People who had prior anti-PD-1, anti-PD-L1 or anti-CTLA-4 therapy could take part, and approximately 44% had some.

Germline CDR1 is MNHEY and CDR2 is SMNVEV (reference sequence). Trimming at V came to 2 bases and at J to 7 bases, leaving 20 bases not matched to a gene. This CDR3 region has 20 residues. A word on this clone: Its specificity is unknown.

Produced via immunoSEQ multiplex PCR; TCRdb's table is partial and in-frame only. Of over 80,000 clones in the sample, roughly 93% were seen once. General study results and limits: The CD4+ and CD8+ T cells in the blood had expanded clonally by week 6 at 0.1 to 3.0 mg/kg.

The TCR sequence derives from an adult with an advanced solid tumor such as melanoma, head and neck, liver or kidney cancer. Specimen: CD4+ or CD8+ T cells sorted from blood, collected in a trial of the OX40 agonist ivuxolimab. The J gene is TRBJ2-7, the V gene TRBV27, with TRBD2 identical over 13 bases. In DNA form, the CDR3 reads TGTGCCAGCAGTTTAGGGATGGACAGAGGACTAGCGGGAGTCGGAAGAGAGCAGTACTTC. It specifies CASSLGMDRGLAGVGREQYF.